This TCR beta chain derives from a study of cytomegalovirus exposure and HLA in healthy donors. PCR employed 60 Vbeta and 13 Jbeta primers. The repertoire was sequenced with immunoSEQ multiplex PCR; TCRdb's copy has only in-frame clones and lacks some. Here the sample spans 100,000 to 150,000 clones, 75% to 90% being singletons. With regard to this clone: What it binds is unknown.

Study-level results: Cytomegalovirus status, reportedly, was diagnosed with high specificity and sensitivity by the classifier. Upon later analysis, TCR association rates were observed to vary by HLA locus, being highest for DRB1 and lowest for HLA-C.

This CDR3 spans 15 amino acids. V lost 6 bases, J lost 5 bases, and 16 bases lay in between. The germline V gene has CDR1 MNHNY and CDR2 SVGAGI (reference sequence). This receptor was taken from a man younger than 35 in good health and CMV-seropositive. The chain joins TRBV6-6 to TRBJ1-4, with D maybe TRBD1 (5 bases). Specimen: PBMCs. CDR3: CASRPAGGINEKLFF. The CDR3 DNA is TGTGCCAGCAGACCGGCGGGGGGAATCAATGAAAAACTGTTTTTT.